These 11 T cell receptor beta chains share one sample of origin, sequenced in a study of blood T cell repertoires in COVID-19. Clones were read by immunoSEQ multiplex PCR, and TCRdb kept only the in-frame ones, dropping some. In the table there are 150,000 to 200,000 clones, roughly 87% of which are singletons. The sequenced material came from PBMCs or T cells enriched from blood (not recorded which). The receptors were gathered from a human donor with acute COVID-19. The donor label of this sample is uncertain.

The genes are TRBV9 and TRBJ1-2; D call uncertain. Germline V gene data show CDR1 as SGDLS and CDR2 as YYNGEE. The CDR3 loop spans 12 amino acids. V was shortened by 3 bases and J by 7 bases, with 10 bases between the two germline ends. CDR3 protein: CASSGRLIGYTF. In DNA form, the CDR3 reads TGTGCCAGCAGCGGCAGACTCATTGGCTACACCTTC.

A single count supports this clone. The chain joins TRBV7-9 to TRBJ2-1; TRBD2 is a possible D gene (6 bases). Trimming shortened V by 4 bases and J by 7 bases, and 14 bases separated the two germline ends. The length of the CDR3 is 14 residues. The germline V gene encodes CDR1 SEHNR and CDR2 FQNEAQ (reference sequence). CDR3 protein: CASSSDYSRNEQFF. Here the CDR3 DNA reads TGTGCCAGCAGCTCGGACTACTCACGAAATGAGCAGTTCTTC.

V and J are TRBV30 and TRBJ2-7; 7 bases fit TRBD1. V was clipped by 4 bases and J by 0 bases; unmatched bases: 6. CDR3 length: 14 amino acids. Germline values: CDR1 GTSNPN, CDR2 SVGIG (reference sequence). CDR3 amino acids: CAWNWDRTSYEQYF. The CDR3 bases are TGTGCCTGGAATTGGGACAGAACCTCCTACGAGCAGTACTTC.

The chain employs TRBV18 and TRBJ2-3; TRBD1 might be the D (5 bases). CDR1 is KGHSH and CDR2 is LQKENI in the germline V gene. V lost 2 bases to trimming and J lost 4 bases, with 7 bases between them. The CDR3 loop spans 13 amino acids. The CDR3 DNA reads as TGTGCCAGCTCACCAGCCAGGGCAGATACGCAGTATTTT. As protein: CASSPARADTQYF.

The V gene is TRBV28, the J gene TRBJ1-5; TRBD1 is a possible D gene (5 bases). Per the germline V gene, CDR1 is MDHEN and CDR2 is SYDVKM. V was trimmed by 4 bases and J by 7 bases, leaving 17 bases between them. The CDR3 extends over 15 amino acids. In DNA, the CDR3 is TGTGCCAGCAGTTATCGGGGGATGTCGAGGCAGCCCCAGCATTTT. Amino acid sequence: CASSYRGMSRQPQHF.

This chain connects TRBV24-1 to TRBJ2-1, with 10 bases aligning to TRBD1. The length of the CDR3 is 15 residues. From germline, CDR1 is KGHDR and CDR2 SFDVKD. V was pared by 2 bases and J by 10 bases, with 7 bases of the junction left unmatched. The CDR3 loop reads CATSDWDRGGGEQFF. The DNA for the CDR3 is TGTGCCACCAGTGATTGGGACAGGGGCGGCGGGGAGCAGTTCTTC.

The count of this clone is one. V usage is TRBV27 and J usage is TRBJ2-2; tentatively, D is TRBD2 (5 bases). In germline, CDR1 is MNHEY, CDR2 SMNVEV (reference sequence). Between the trimmed V and J ends, which lost 0 bases and 6 bases, there was a span of 14 bases. The CDR3 consists of 16 residues. This CDR3 is CASSLSVEGLAGELFF. The CDR3 bases are TGTGCCAGCAGTTTATCGGTAGAGGGATTGGCCGGGGAGCTGTTTTTT.

The gene calls are TRBV7-2 and TRBJ1-3; the D gene is possibly TRBD1 (6 bases). Trimming stripped 5 bases from V and 0 bases from J, with 11 bases between. CDR3 length: 15 residues. Per the germline V gene, CDR1 is SGHTA and CDR2 is FQGNSA. The chain's CDR3 is CASSQTGNSGNTIYF. CDR3 nucleotide sequence: TGTGCCAGCAGCCAAACAGGGAACTCTGGAAACACCATATATTTT.

The V gene is TRBV30, the J gene TRBJ1-2; TRBD1 is a possible D gene (6 bases). CDR1 is GTSNPN, CDR2 SVGIG, per germline (reference sequence). V lost 2 bases and J lost 8, with 15 bases in between. The CDR3 has 13 residues. The CDR3 region has the DNA TGTGCCTGGAGTTCAGCTGACAGGTTGGGCTACACCTTC. Its translation: CAWSSADRLGYTF.

V gene TRBV24-1 combines with J gene TRBJ2-3, with D possibly TRBD1 on 6 matching bases. The germline gives CDR1 KGHDR, CDR2 SFDVKD. The ends were cut back, 9 bases at V and 2 bases at J, with 20 bases in the middle. This CDR3 contains 16 residues. This CDR3 reads CATSEQRDTFTDTQYF. The CDR3 DNA is TGTGCCACCTCAGAGCAACGGGACACTTTCACAGATACGCAGTATTTT.

The rearrangement joins TRBV6-5 to TRBJ1-1; a weak D match, TRBD1 (6 bases). The germline V gene encodes CDR1 MNHEY and CDR2 SVGAGI. V was pared by 5 bases and J by 6 bases, with 16 bases between. The CDR3 loop spans 14 amino acids. The DNA of the CDR3 is TGTGCCAGCAGTACAGGGTTAGATAGTTCTGAAGCTTTCTTT. Translated, it gives CASSTGLDSSEAFF.